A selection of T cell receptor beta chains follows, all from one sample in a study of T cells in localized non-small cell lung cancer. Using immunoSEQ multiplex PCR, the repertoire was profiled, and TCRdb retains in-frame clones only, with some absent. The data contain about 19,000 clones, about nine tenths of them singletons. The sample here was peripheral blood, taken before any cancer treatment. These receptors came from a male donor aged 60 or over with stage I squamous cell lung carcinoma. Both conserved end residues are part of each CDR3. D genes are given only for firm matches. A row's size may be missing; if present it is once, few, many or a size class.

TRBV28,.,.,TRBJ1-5,CASRGERPNQPQHF,TGTGCCAGCAGAGGTGAGAGACCTAATCAGCCCCAGCATTTT
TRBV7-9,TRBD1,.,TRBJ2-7,CASSRGPPSYEQYF,TGTGCCAGCAGCAGGGGGCCTCCTTCCTACGAGCAGTACTTC
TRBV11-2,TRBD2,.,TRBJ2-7,CASSSGTSGRESYEQYF,TGTGCCAGCAGCTCAGGGACTAGCGGGAGGGAATCCTACGAGCAGTACTTC
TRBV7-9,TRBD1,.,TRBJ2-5,CASSSTMTGRETQYF,TGTGCCAGCAGCTCAACTATGACAGGGAGAGAGACCCAGTACTTC
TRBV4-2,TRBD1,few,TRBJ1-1,CASSQRDRGLNTEAFF,TGTGCCAGCAGCCAGAGGGACAGGGGCCTAAACACTGAAGCTTTCTTT
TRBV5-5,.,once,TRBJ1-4,CASSWGVSRPNEKLFF,TGTGCCAGCAGCTGGGGAGTGAGCAGACCTAATGAAAAACTGTTTTTT
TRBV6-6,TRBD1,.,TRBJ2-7,CASSSTGTGKPYEQYF,TGTGCCAGCAGTTCCACCGGGACAGGGAAACCCTACGAGCAGTACTTC
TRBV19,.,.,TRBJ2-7,CASSVLGGREQYF,TGTGCCAGTAGTGTACTGGGGGGTCGCGAGCAGTACTTC
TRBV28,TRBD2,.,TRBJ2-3,CASGTSGSGSTDTQYF,TGTGCCAGCGGGACTAGCGGGAGTGGTAGCACAGATACGCAGTATTTT
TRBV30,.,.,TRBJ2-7,CASSADTRPYEQYF,TGTGCCTCCTCCGCGGACACTCGCCCCTACGAGCAGTACTTC
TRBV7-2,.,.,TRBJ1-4,CASSLETLSGKLFF,TGTGCCAGCAGCTTAGAGACTTTGAGCGGAAAACTGTTTTTT
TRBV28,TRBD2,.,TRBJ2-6,CASSLPSAGVSGANVLTF,TGTGCCAGCAGTTTACCCTCAGCGGGAGTGTCCGGGGCCAACGTCCTGACTTTC
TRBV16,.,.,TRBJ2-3,CASSQAGVFTDTQYF,TGTGCCAGCAGCCAAGCAGGGGTTTTCACAGATACGCAGTATTTT
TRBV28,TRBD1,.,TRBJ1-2,CASSWIGGSNGYTF,TGTGCCAGTTCTTGGATAGGGGGCTCGAATGGCTACACCTTC
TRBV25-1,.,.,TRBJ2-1,CASSDRGAMNEQFF,TGTGCCAGCAGTGACCGGGGGGCAATGAATGAGCAGTTCTTC
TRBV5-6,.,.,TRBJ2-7,CASSLQGEQYF,TGTGCCAGCAGCTTACAGGGCGAGCAGTACTTC
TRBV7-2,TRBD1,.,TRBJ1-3,CASSTQGASGNTIYF,TGTGCCAGCAGCACCCAGGGGGCCTCTGGAAACACCATATATTTT
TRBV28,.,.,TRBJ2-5,CASSLAQGLGETQYF,TGTGCCAGCAGTTTAGCGCAGGGGCTAGGGGAGACCCAGTACTTC
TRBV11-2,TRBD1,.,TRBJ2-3,CASSSRQGEDTQYF,TGTGCCAGCAGCTCGAGACAGGGGGAAGATACGCAGTATTTT
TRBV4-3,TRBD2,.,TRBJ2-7,CASSQARGLFYEQYF,TGCGCCAGCAGCCAAGCTAGGGGACTATTCTACGAGCAGTACTTC
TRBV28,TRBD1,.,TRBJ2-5,CASSQTGSLQETQYF,TGTGCCAGCAGCCAGACAGGGTCACTCCAAGAGACCCAGTACTTC
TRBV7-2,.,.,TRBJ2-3,CASSFGFTDTQYF,TGTGCCAGCAGCTTCGGATTCACAGATACGCAGTATTTT
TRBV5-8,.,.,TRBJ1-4,CASSRGWPNEKLFF,TGTGCCAGCAGCCGGGGGTGGCCTAATGAAAAACTGTTTTTT